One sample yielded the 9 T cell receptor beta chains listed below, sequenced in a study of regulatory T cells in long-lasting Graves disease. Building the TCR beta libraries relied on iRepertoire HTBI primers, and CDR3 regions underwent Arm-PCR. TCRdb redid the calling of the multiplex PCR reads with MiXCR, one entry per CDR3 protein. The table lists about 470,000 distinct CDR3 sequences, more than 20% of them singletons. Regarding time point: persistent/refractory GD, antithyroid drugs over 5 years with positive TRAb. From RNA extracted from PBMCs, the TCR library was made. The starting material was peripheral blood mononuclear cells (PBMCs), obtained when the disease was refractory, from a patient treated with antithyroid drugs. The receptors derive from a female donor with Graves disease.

The CDR3: CASSDWTGNTEAFF. CDR3 in DNA: TGTGCCAGCAGTGACTGGACAGGGAACACTGAAGCTTTCTTT. V and J are TRBV6-1 and TRBJ1-1, with 7 nucleotides matching TRBD1. Germline lookup yields CDR1 MNHNS and CDR2 SASEGT. CDR3 length equals 14 residues. The ends lost 3 bases at V and 1 base at J; junction bases unmatched: 2.

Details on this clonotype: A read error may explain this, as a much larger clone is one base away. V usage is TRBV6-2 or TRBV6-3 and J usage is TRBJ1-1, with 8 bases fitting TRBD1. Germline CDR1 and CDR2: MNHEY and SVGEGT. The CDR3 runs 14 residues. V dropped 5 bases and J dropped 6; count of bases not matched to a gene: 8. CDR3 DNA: TGTGCCAGCAGTCCCAGGGGGCGGCCCTCTGAAGCTTTCTTT. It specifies CASSPRGRPSEAFF.

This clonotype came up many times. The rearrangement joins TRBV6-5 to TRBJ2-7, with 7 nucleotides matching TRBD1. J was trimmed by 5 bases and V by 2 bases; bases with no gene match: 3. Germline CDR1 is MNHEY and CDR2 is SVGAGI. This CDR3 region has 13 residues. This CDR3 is CASSYRQGNEQYF. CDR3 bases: TGTGCCAGCAGTTACCGACAGGGCAACGAGCAGTACTTC.

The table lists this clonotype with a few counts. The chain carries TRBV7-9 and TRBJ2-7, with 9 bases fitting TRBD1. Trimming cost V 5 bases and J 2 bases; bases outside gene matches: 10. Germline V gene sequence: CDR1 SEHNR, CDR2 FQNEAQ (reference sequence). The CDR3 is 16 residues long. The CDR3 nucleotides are TGTGCCAGCAGCGTATCCGGGACAGGGTCCCCCTACGAGCAGTACTTC. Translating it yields CASSVSGTGSPYEQYF.

The CDR3 region is CASSSFWGNEQFF. In DNA form, the CDR3 reads TGTGCCAGCAGCTCCTTCTGGGGTAATGAGCAGTTCTTC. The chain couples TRBV7-2 to TRBJ2-1, with D hard to call. The CDR3 has 13 residues. Germline loops: CDR1 SGHTA, CDR2 FQGNSA. V shed 4 bases and J shed 7 bases, with 11 bases lying between them.

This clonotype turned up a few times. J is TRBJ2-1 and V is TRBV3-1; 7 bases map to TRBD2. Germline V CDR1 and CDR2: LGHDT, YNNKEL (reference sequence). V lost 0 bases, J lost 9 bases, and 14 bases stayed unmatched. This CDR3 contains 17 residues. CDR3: CASSQDLVGLGGVEQFF. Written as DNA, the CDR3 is TGTGCCAGCAGCCAAGATCTCGTGGGCCTGGGAGGGGTTGAGCAGTTCTTC.

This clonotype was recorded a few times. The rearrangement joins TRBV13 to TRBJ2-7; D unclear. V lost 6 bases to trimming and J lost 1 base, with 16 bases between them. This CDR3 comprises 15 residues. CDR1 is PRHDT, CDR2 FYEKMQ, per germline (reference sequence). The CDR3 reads CASSFGREKSYEQYF. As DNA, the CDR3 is TGTGCCAGCAGTTTTGGCCGTGAAAAATCCTACGAGCAGTACTTC.

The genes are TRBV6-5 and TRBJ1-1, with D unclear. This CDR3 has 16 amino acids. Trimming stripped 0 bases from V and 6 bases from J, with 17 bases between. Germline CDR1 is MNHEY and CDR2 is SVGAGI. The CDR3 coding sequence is TGTGCCAGCAGTTACTCGACCGCCCAGTTGTCTTCTGAAGCTTTCTTT. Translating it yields CASSYSTAQLSSEAFF.

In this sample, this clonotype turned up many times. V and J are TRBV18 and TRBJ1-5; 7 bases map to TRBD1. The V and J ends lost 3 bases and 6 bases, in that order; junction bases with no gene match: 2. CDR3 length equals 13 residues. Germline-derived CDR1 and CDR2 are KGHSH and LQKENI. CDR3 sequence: CASSPDRAQPQHF. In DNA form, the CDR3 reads TGTGCCAGCTCACCCGACAGGGCTCAGCCCCAGCATTTT.